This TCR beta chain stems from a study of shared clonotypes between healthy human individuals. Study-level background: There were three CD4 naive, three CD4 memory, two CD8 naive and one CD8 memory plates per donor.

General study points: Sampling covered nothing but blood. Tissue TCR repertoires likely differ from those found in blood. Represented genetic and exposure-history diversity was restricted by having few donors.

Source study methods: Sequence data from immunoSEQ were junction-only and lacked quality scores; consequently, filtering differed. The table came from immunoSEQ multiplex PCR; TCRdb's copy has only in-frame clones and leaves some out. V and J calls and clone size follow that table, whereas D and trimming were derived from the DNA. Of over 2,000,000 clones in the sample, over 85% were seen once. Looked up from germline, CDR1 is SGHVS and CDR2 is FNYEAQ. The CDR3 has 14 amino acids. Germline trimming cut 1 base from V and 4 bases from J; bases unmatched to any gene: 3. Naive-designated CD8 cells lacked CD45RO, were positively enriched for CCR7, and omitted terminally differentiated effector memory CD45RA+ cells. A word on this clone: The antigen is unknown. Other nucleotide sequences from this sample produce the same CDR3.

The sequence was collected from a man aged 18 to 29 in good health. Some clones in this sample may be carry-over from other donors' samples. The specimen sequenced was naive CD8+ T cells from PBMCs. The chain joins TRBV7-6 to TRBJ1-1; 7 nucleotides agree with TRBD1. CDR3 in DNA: TGTGCCAGCAGCTTAGGGCCAGGGGGCACTGAAGCTTTCTTT. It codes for CASSLGPGGTEAFF.